A selection of T cell receptor beta chains follows, all from one sample in a study of Tregs in tolerant kidney transplant recipients. Libraries were prepared by immunoSEQ multiplex PCR; TCRdb keeps only in-frame clonotypes and omits some of them. In the table there are nearly 95,000 clones, approximately 94% of which are singletons. The sequenced sample was CD4+ T cells from blood, obtained before the transplant. These receptors all stem from a human donor who received a combined kidney and bone marrow transplant. The CDR3 runs from the conserved cysteine through the conserved F or W. Each record gives: V gene, J gene, clone size, CDR3 protein. The size entry is marked missing in some rows and otherwise reads once, few, many or a size class.

v_call: TRBV9
j_call: TRBJ2-1
clone_size: .
cdr3_aa: CASTQGRGGNEQFF

v_call: TRBV7-2
j_call: TRBJ1-2
clone_size: .
cdr3_aa: CASTAPGGGYGYTF

v_call: TRBV15
j_call: TRBJ2-7
clone_size: once
cdr3_aa: CATSRARTVRAYEQYF

v_call: TRBV7-2
j_call: TRBJ2-2
clone_size: .
cdr3_aa: CASSLRGGRNTGELFF

v_call: TRBV5-1
j_call: TRBJ2-1
clone_size: once
cdr3_aa: CASSVGLAGGVVNEQFF

v_call: TRBV11-3
j_call: TRBJ2-1
clone_size: .
cdr3_aa: CASSLRGGGGSNEQFF

v_call: TRBV15
j_call: TRBJ2-7
clone_size: .
cdr3_aa: CATSRGWGTPGYEQYF

v_call: TRBV6-5
j_call: TRBJ1-4
clone_size: few
cdr3_aa: CASSPLGDWALFF

v_call: TRBV14
j_call: TRBJ2-2
clone_size: .
cdr3_aa: CASSRNRDSYTGELFF

v_call: TRBV2
j_call: TRBJ2-3
clone_size: .
cdr3_aa: CASSLDLGTDTQYF

v_call: TRBV7-3
j_call: TRBJ2-1
clone_size: once
cdr3_aa: CASSEDGVWTREQFF

v_call: TRBV4-1
j_call: TRBJ1-4
clone_size: once
cdr3_aa: CASSQVRGLGVGEKLFF

v_call: TRBV9
j_call: TRBJ2-5
clone_size: .
cdr3_aa: CASSPGLFGTQYF

v_call: TRBV5-1
j_call: TRBJ2-1
clone_size: .
cdr3_aa: CASRLRLAGGHNNEQFF

v_call: TRBV4-2
j_call: TRBJ2-1
clone_size: .
cdr3_aa: CASSQGRAGGYEQFF

v_call: TRBV27
j_call: TRBJ2-1
clone_size: .
cdr3_aa: CATLWTSGNNEQFF

v_call: TRBV7-2
j_call: TRBJ2-5
clone_size: once
cdr3_aa: CASTTRRLLSMYF

v_call: TRBV13
j_call: TRBJ2-4
clone_size: .
cdr3_aa: CASSSLGGTGTRDIQYF

v_call: TRBV7-9
j_call: TRBJ2-5
clone_size: .
cdr3_aa: CASRTGYWETQYF

v_call: TRBV6-4
j_call: TRBJ2-1
clone_size: .
cdr3_aa: CASSRDRTFDEQFF

v_call: TRBV4-1
j_call: TRBJ2-1
clone_size: .
cdr3_aa: CASSPRLAGGRANEQFF

v_call: TRBV6-5
j_call: TRBJ1-1
clone_size: .
cdr3_aa: CASSSGLSAAFF

v_call: TRBV27
j_call: TRBJ2-2
clone_size: .
cdr3_aa: CASSLNGGNTGELFF

v_call: TRBV5-1
j_call: TRBJ2-1
clone_size: .
cdr3_aa: CASSLPTSGSMAYNEQFF

v_call: TRBV6-6
j_call: TRBJ1-1
clone_size: .
cdr3_aa: CASSNKNRGRTEAFF

v_call: TRBV5-1
j_call: TRBJ2-5
clone_size: .
cdr3_aa: CASSLAGQGGETQYF

v_call: TRBV29-1
j_call: TRBJ2-1
clone_size: once
cdr3_aa: CSVELWLNEQFF

v_call: TRBV7-7
j_call: TRBJ2-5
clone_size: .
cdr3_aa: CASSQRGTTQETQYF

v_call: TRBV18
j_call: TRBJ2-5
clone_size: .
cdr3_aa: CASSPYGTGGVETQYF

v_call: TRBV6-5
j_call: TRBJ1-2
clone_size: .
cdr3_aa: CASSTREHGYTF